This T cell receptor beta chain was sequenced for a study of shared T cell receptors in the human thymus. This clone was observed a few times. Clones were sequenced by immunoSEQ multiplex PCR, and TCRdb holds only the in-frame ones, with some missing. The sample records roughly 410,000 clones, 95% being singletons. J gave up 5 bases and V 6 bases, and 6 bases lay outside the gene matches. CDR1 and CDR2 (germline): WNHNN, SYGVQD (reference sequence). This CDR3 is 13 amino acids long. V is TRBV10-1 and J is TRBJ1-1, with 7 bases fitting TRBD1. The specimen was thymocytes. The receptor was isolated from a human donor. As DNA, the CDR3 is TGCGCCAGCAGCCCAGGGGGAGGGACTGAAGCTTTCTTT. This encodes CASSPGGGTEAFF.